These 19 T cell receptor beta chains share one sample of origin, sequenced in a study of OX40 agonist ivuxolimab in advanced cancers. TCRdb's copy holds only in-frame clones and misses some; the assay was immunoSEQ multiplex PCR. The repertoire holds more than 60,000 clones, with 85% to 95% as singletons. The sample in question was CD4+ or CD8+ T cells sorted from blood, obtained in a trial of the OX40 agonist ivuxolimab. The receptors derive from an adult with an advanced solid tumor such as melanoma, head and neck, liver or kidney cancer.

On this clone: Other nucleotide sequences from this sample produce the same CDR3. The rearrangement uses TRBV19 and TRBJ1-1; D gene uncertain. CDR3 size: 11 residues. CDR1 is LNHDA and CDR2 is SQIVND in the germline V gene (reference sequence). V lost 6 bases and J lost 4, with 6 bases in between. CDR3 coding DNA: TGTGCCAGTAGGTGGGGCACTGAAGCTTTCTTT. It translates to CASRWGTEAFF.

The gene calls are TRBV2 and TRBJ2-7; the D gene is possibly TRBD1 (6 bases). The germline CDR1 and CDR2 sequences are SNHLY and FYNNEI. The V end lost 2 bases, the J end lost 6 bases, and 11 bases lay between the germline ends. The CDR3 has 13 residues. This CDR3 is CASSEQGRAEQYF. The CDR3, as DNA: TGTGCCAGCAGTGAACAGGGGCGAGCCGAGCAGTACTTC.

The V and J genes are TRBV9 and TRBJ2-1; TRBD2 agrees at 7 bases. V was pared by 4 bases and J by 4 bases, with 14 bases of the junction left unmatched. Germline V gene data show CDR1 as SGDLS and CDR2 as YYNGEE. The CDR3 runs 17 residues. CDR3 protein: CASSPLASGAGYNEQFF. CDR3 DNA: TGTGCCAGCAGCCCCCTGGCTAGCGGAGCTGGATACAATGAGCAGTTCTTC.

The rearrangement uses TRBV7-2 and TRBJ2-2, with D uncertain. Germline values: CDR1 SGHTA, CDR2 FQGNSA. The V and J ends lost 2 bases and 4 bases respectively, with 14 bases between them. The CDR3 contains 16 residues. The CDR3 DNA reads TGTGCCAGCAGCTTAATTCTACTGACACTCACCGGGGAGCTGTTTTTT. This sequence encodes CASSLILLTLTGELFF.

CDR3 loop: CASSERTGTLNTEAFF. The CDR3 coding sequence is TGTGCCAGCAGCGAAAGGACCGGGACATTGAACACTGAAGCTTTCTTT. The chain uses TRBV5-5 and TRBJ1-1, with a weak D call TRBD1 (6 bases). Germline V CDR1 and CDR2: SGHKS, YYEKEE (reference sequence). This CDR3 is 16 amino acids long. The germline V and J ends were trimmed by 4 bases and 0 bases, with 16 bases remaining between them. Drawing the rest from reference TRBV5-5 and TRBJ1-1, the complete variable domain is DAGVTQSPTHLIKTRGQQVTLRCSPISGHKSVSWYQQVLGQGPQFIFQYYEKEERGRGNFPDRFSARQFPNYSSELNVNALLLGDSALYLCASSERTGTLNTEAFFGQGTRLTVV.

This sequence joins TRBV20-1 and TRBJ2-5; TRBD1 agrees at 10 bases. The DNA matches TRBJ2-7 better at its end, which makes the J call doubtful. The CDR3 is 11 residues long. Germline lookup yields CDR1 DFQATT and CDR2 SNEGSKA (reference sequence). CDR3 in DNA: TGCAGTGTTAGGGACAGGGGCGAGCAGTACTTC. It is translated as CSVRDRGEQYF.

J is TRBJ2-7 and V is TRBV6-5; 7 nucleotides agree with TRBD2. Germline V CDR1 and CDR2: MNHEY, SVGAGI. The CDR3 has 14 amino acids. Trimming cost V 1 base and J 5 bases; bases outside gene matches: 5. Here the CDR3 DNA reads TGTGCCAGCAGTTACTGGGAGGGAAGGAACGAGCAGTACTTC. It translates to CASSYWEGRNEQYF.

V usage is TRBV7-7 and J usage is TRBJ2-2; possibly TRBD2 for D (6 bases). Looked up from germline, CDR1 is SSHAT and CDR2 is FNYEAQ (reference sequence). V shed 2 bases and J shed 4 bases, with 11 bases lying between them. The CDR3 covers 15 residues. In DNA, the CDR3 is TGTGCCAGCAGCTTATTGGGGGGTATCACCGGGGAGCTGTTTTTT. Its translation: CASSLLGGITGELFF.

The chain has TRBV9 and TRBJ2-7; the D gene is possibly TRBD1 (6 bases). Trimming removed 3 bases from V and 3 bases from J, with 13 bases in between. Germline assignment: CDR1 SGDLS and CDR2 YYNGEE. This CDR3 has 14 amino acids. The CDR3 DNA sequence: TGTGCCAGCAGCGAGATGGACAGAGACTACGAGCAGTACTTC. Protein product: CASSEMDRDYEQYF.

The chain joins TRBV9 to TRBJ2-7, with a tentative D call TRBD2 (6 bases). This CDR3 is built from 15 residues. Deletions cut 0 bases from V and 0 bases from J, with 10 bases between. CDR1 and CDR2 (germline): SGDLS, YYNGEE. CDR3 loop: CASSVGLASSYEQYF. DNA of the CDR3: TGTGCCAGCAGCGTAGGTCTAGCGAGCTCCTACGAGCAGTACTTC.

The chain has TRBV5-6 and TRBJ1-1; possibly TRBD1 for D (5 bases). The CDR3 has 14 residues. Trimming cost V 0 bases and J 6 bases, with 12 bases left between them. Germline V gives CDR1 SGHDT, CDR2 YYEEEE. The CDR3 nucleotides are TGTGCCAGCAGCTTGGGGGCGGGACGGCCTGAAGCTTTCTTT. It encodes CASSLGAGRPEAFF.

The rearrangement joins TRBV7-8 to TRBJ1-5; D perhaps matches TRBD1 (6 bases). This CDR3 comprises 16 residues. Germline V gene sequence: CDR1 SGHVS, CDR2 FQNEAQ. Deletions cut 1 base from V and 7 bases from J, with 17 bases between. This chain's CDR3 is CASSLVSRGGEQPQHF. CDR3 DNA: TGTGCCAGCAGCTTAGTCTCCAGGGGCGGGGAACAGCCCCAGCATTTT.

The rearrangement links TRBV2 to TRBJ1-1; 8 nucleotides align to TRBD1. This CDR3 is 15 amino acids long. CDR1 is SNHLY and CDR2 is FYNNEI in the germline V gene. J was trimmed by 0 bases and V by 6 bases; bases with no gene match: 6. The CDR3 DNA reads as TGTGCCAGCAGATTCCGGACAGGGATGAACACTGAAGCTTTCTTT. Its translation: CASRFRTGMNTEAFF.

CDR3 bases: TGTGCCAGCAGCCCTGGACGGAGCTATGGCTACACCTTC. As protein: CASSPGRSYGYTF. The rearrangement uses TRBV11-2 and TRBJ1-2, with D unresolved. The CDR3 runs to 13 residues. In germline, CDR1 is SGHAT, CDR2 FQNNGV. V was cut by 5 bases and J by 4 bases, with 11 bases left in between.

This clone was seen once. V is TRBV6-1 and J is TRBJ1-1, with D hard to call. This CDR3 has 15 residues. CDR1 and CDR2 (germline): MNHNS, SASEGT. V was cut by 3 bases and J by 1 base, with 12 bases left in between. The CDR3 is CASSEPGRRNTEAFF. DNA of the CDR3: TGTGCCAGCAGTGAGCCTGGGCGGCGGAACACTGAAGCTTTCTTT.

The CDR3 DNA is TGTGCCAGCAGTTTTGTAGCGGGAGACGCAGATACGCAGTATTTT. It codes for CASSFVAGDADTQYF. V and J are TRBV27 and TRBJ2-3, with 9 bases identical to TRBD2. The junction had 5 bases not matched to a gene; V was cut back by 3 bases and J by 4 bases. This CDR3 spans 15 amino acids. CDR1 is MNHEY and CDR2 is SMNVEV in the germline V gene (reference sequence).

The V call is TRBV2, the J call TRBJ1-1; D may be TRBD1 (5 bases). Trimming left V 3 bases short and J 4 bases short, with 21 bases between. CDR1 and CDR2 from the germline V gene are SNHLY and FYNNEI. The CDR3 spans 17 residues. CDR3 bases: TGTGCCAGCAGTGATTGGGGCACGGGGGTTCAGCGCACTGAAGCTTTCTTT. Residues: CASSDWGTGVQRTEAFF.

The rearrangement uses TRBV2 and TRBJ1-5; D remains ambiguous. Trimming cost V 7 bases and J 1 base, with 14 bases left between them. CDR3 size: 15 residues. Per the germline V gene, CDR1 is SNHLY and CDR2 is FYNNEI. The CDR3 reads CASTRSEVSNQPQHF. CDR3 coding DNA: TGTGCCAGCACGCGATCGGAGGTGAGCAATCAGCCCCAGCATTTT.

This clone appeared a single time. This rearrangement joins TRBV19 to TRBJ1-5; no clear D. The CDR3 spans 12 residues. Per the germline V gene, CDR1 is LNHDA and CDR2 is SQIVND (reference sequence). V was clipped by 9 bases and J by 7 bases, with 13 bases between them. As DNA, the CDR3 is TGTGCCAGCGCCCCGGCGGGACAGCCCCAGCATTTT. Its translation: CASAPAGQPQHF.